The 32 T cell receptor beta chains reported below all come from one sample, sequenced in a study of human T cells and chemical hapten exposure. Time point reported: patch test 3, about 24 weeks after DPC sensitization. Indicated treatment: therapeutic diphenylcyclopropenone sensitization with weekly scalp DPC. Using its own MiXCR run on the RACE reads, TCRdb lists one record per CDR3 protein. The sample has about 90,000 distinct CDR3 sequences, about a tenth seen once. Sequenced material: whole blood, taken in connection with sensitization to the hapten diphenylcyclopropenone (DPC). The receptors shown here come from a woman aged 25 to 39 with alopecia areata. Some clones in this sample may be carry-over from other donors' samples.

In its sample, this clonotype was seen a few times. The V gene is TRBV7-9, the J gene TRBJ2-1; either TRBD1 or TRBD2 may supply D (5 bases each). CDR1 SEHNR and CDR2 FQNEAQ come from the germline V gene (reference sequence). The CDR3 runs to 15 residues. Deletions cut 6 bases from V and 8 bases from J, with 20 bases between. The CDR3 here is CASSLGPAHPDEQFF. CDR3 DNA: TGTGCCAGCAGTCTGGGACCAGCCCACCCGGATGAGCAGTTCTTC.

This clonotype was seen more than once but under ten times. The chain uses TRBV12-3 or TRBV12-4 and TRBJ1-3; D unclear. This CDR3 has 12 amino acids. V gave up 1 base and J gave up 4 bases, with 2 bases separating them. This chain's CDR3 is CASSLEGNTIYF. The CDR3 region has the DNA TGTGCCAGCAGTTTAGAAGGAAACACCATATATTTT.

The chain uses TRBV5-6 and TRBJ2-3; the D call may be TRBD1 or TRBD2 (5 bases each). Trimming pared 3 bases from V and 3 bases from J, leaving 11 bases between. This CDR3 is 14 amino acids long. Per the germline V gene, CDR1 is SGHDT and CDR2 is YYEEEE. The CDR3 nucleotides read TGTGCCAGCAGCTCCGGGGCAAGGACAGATACGCAGTATTTT. It is translated as CASSSGARTDTQYF.

This clonotype was seen only a few times. The chain couples TRBV18 to TRBJ1-1; D might be TRBD1 (5 bases). CDR3 size: 14 residues. V was pared by 5 bases and J by 5 bases, with 15 bases between. CDR1 is KGHSH and CDR2 is LQKENI in the germline V gene. CDR3 sequence: CASSSGRGGTEAFF. The DNA for the CDR3 is TGTGCCAGCTCATCCGGACGCGGGGGGACTGAAGCTTTCTTT.

The chain combines TRBV7-8 with TRBJ2-1, with TRBD2 identical over 10 bases. Germline assignment: CDR1 SGHVS and CDR2 FQNEAQ. This CDR3 comprises 16 residues. V shed 5 bases, J shed 3 bases, and the junction held 7 bases outside the gene matches. The CDR3 bases are TGTGCCAGCAGCCCAGAAGGACTAGCGGTCTACAATGAGCAGTTCTTC. Its translation is CASSPEGLAVYNEQFF.

This clonotype has a count of ten or more. This chain uses TRBV28 with TRBJ1-1, with TRBD1 as a possible D gene (5 bases). CDR3 length: 14 amino acids. The germline V gene has CDR1 MDHEN and CDR2 SYDVKM. Trimming took off 4 bases at V and 6 bases at J, with 15 bases between the two ends. In DNA, the CDR3 is TGTGCCAGCAGTTCCCGGGGGGTCAGGGCTGAAGCTTTCTTT. Amino acids: CASSSRGVRAEAFF.

This clonotype turned up a few times. J is TRBJ2-7 and V is TRBV28, with D possibly matching TRBD2 (5 bases). Trimming cost V 2 bases and J 8 bases, with 13 bases left between them. The length of the CDR3 is 13 residues. In germline, CDR1 is MDHEN, CDR2 SYDVKM. The CDR3 loop reads CASSLHEGSKQYF. The CDR3, as DNA: TGTGCCAGCAGTTTACATGAGGGATCCAAGCAGTACTTC. The complete variable domain, with remaining parts taken from reference TRBV28 and TRBJ2-7, reads DVKVTQSSRYLVKRTGEKVFLECVQDMDHENMFWYRQDPGLGLRLIYFSYDVKMKEKGDIPEGYSVSREKKERFSLILESASTNQTSMYLCASSLHEGSKQYFGPGTRLTVT.

This clonotype showed up many times. Mismatch with germline at one junction end may stem from a read error. The chain joins TRBV11-2 to TRBJ2-1; no reliable D call. The CDR3 contains 11 residues. The germline V gene encodes CDR1 SGHAT and CDR2 FQNNGV. This CDR3 is CATSSYNEQFF. For the CDR3, the DNA is TGTGCCACCAGCTCCTACAATGAGCAGTTCTTC.

This clonotype was detected many times. J is TRBJ2-1 and V is TRBV3-2; the table's D call, TRBD2, has no DNA check behind it. TRBV3-2 is a pseudogene. There are 17 residues in the CDR3. DNA for the CDR3: TGTGCCAGCAGCCTATCTAGCGGGAGGTTCCCCTACAATGAGCAGTTCTTC. The encoded protein is CASSLSSGRFPYNEQFF.

V usage is TRBV2 and J usage is TRBJ2-3; maybe TRBD1 (6 bases). V lost 6 bases to trimming and J lost 1 base, with 8 bases between them. The CDR3 has 13 residues. The V gene's germline CDR1 is SNHLY and CDR2 FYNNEI. Here the CDR3 reads CASRGHGTDTQYF. In DNA, the CDR3 is TGTGCCAGCAGGGGACATGGCACAGATACGCAGTATTTT. The entire variable domain, with the rest obtained from reference TRBV2 and TRBJ2-3, is as follows: EPEVTQTPSHQVTQMGQEVILRCVPISNHLYFYWYRQILGQKVEFLVSFYNNEISEKSEIFDDQFSVERPDGSNFTLKIRSTKLEDSAMYFCASRGHGTDTQYFGPGTRLTVL.

In this sample, this clonotype turned up many times. This chain links TRBV9 with TRBJ2-2; the match to TRBD1 covers 7 bases. CDR1 is SGDLS, CDR2 YYNGEE, per germline. V trimming: 2 bases; J trimming: 5 bases; junction bases outside the gene matches: 6. The CDR3 has 15 amino acids. This CDR3 is CASSVGTAGTGELFF. The CDR3 DNA is TGTGCCAGCAGCGTGGGGACAGCTGGAACCGGGGAGCTGTTTTTT.

At least ten counts were recorded for this clonotype. The CDR3 loop is CASSYGSERGYTF. The CDR3 region has the DNA TGTGCCAGCAGTTACGGGTCCGAACGTGGCTACACCTTC. The rearrangement joins TRBV6-2 or TRBV6-3 to TRBJ1-2, with D uncertain. This CDR3 region has 13 residues. Deletions cut 2 bases from V and 7 bases from J, with 11 bases between. CDR1 and CDR2 from the germline V gene are MNHEY and SVGEGT.

This clonotype was recorded at least ten times. The rearrangement joins TRBV2 to TRBJ1-1; possibly TRBD1 for D (6 bases). Germline values: CDR1 SNHLY, CDR2 FYNNEI. The CDR3 spans 13 residues. The ends were cut back, 8 bases at V and 2 bases at J, with 12 bases in the middle. The CDR3 reads CASSFRGNTEAFF. Here the CDR3 DNA reads TGTGCCAGCTCCTTCAGGGGAAACACTGAAGCTTTCTTT.

This clonotype has a count of ten or more. The chain carries TRBV5-4 and TRBJ2-6, with unresolved D. The germline gives CDR1 SGHNT, CDR2 YYREEE (reference sequence). The CDR3 sequence is 15 residues long. The V and J ends lost 4 bases and 3 bases respectively, with 11 bases between them. The CDR3 bases are TGTGCCAGCAGCCCGTCCGGGTATGGGGCCAACGTCCTGACTTTC. It is translated as CASSPSGYGANVLTF. The full variable domain, its missing parts supplied by reference TRBV5-4 and TRBJ2-6, is ETGVTQSPTHLIKTRGQQVTLRCSSQSGHNTVSWYQQALGQGPQFIFQYYREEENGRGNFPPRFSGLQFPNYSSELNVNALELDDSALYLCASSPSGYGANVLTFGAGSRLTVL.

The V and J genes are TRBV5-1 and TRBJ2-7; D call uncertain. V was pared by 4 bases and J by 3 bases, with 11 bases between. From germline, CDR1 is SGHRS and CDR2 YFSETQ. The length of the CDR3 is 13 residues. CDR3 loop: CASSPLGSYEQYF. CDR3 bases: TGCGCCAGCAGCCCCTTAGGCAGCTACGAGCAGTACTTC.

This clonotype was found many times. The rearrangement links TRBV6-5 to TRBJ2-2; D possibly corresponds to TRBD1 (6 bases). This CDR3 comprises 14 residues. Between the trimmed V and J ends, which lost 6 bases and 2 bases, there was a span of 10 bases. Germline V gene data show CDR1 as MNHEY and CDR2 as SVGAGI. CDR3 nucleotide sequence: TGTGCCAGCAGCAAGACAGGAAACACCGGGGAGCTGTTTTTT. It codes for CASSKTGNTGELFF.

This clonotype was found a few times. This chain joins TRBV4-1 and TRBJ2-1, with D perhaps given as TRBD1 or TRBD2 (6 bases each). The CDR3 contains 13 residues. Germline assignment: CDR1 MGHRA and CDR2 YSYEKL. V was cut by 5 bases and J by 9 bases, with 14 bases left in between. The CDR3 DNA reads TGCGCCAGCAGCGGGGGCGGGCGGGGTGAGCAGTTCTTC. It encodes CASSGGGRGEQFF.

This clonotype was picked up many times. J is TRBJ1-2 and V is TRBV30, with 8 bases matching TRBD1. In germline, CDR1 is GTSNPN, CDR2 SVGIG (reference sequence). This CDR3 is 14 amino acids long. The ends lost 3 bases at V and 4 bases at J; junction bases unmatched: 7. CDR3 protein: CAWRDREGLYGYTF. The CDR3 bases are TGTGCCTGGAGGGACAGGGAGGGGCTCTATGGCTACACCTTC.

This clonotype occurred many times. V is TRBV20-1 and J is TRBJ2-7; TRBD2 agrees at 7 bases. The junction had 4 bases not matched to a gene; V was cut back by 0 bases and J by 2 bases. The germline V gene has CDR1 DFQATT and CDR2 SNEGSKA (reference sequence). The CDR3 has 14 amino acids. Written as DNA, the CDR3 is TGCAGTGCTAGAGATTCAGGACTAGCCTACGAGCAGTACTTC. Its protein is CSARDSGLAYEQYF.

At least ten counts were recorded for this clonotype. The V and J genes are TRBV20-1 and TRBJ2-3; 7 nucleotides agree with TRBD2. Per germline, CDR1 DFQATT and CDR2 SNEGSKA (reference sequence). The V gene end was trimmed by 0 bases and the J gene end by 3 bases; junction bases not matched to a gene: 6. The CDR3 runs to 15 residues. CDR3 in amino acids: CSARDLGSGTDTQYF. Here the CDR3 DNA reads TGCAGTGCTAGAGATCTGGGTAGCGGGACAGATACGCAGTATTTT.

This clonotype was seen ten or more times. The genes are TRBV11-3 and TRBJ1-1; possibly TRBD1 for D (5 bases). The CDR3 has 16 residues. Germline V gives CDR1 SGHNT, CDR2 YENEEA. The V end lost 0 bases, the J end lost 4 bases, and 15 bases lay between the germline ends. CDR3 region: CASSLDGREGSTEAFF. In DNA, the CDR3 is TGTGCCAGCAGCTTAGATGGCAGGGAAGGGAGCACTGAAGCTTTCTTT.

This clonotype has at least ten counts. The gene calls are TRBV28 and TRBJ2-5, with D maybe TRBD1 (6 bases). The CDR3 runs to 14 residues. V shed 5 bases and J shed 4 bases, with 14 bases lying between them. Germline CDR1 is MDHEN and CDR2 is SYDVKM. The CDR3 sequence: CASSLPQGRETQYF. CDR3 nucleotide sequence: TGTGCCAGCAGTCTACCCCAGGGGAGAGAGACCCAGTACTTC.

This clonotype was found a few times. The chain joins TRBV29-1 to TRBJ2-7; tentative D call: TRBD2 (6 bases). Trimming removed 7 bases at V and 2 bases at J, with 12 bases between. The CDR3 sequence is 12 residues long. The germline V gene has CDR1 SQVTM and CDR2 ANQGSEA. CDR3 DNA: TGCAGCGCCGGAGGCGGGACCTACGAGCAGTACTTC. This encodes CSAGGGTYEQYF.

This clonotype appeared many times. The chain combines TRBV14 with TRBJ2-1, with TRBD1 matching over 9 bases. The germline gives CDR1 SGHDN, CDR2 FVKESK. The CDR3 loop spans 15 amino acids. V lost 4 bases and J lost 8; bases outside the gene matches: 9. CDR3 loop: CASSRGQGLRDEQFF. CDR3 in DNA: TGTGCCAGCAGCCGCGGACAGGGGTTAAGGGATGAGCAGTTCTTC.

CDR3 in amino acids: CASSPGQGVREQYF. In DNA, the CDR3 is TGTGCCAGCAGCCCGGGACAGGGTGTCCGCGAGCAGTACTTC. The chain couples TRBV6-6 to TRBJ2-7, with 9 bases that match TRBD1. The junction had 9 bases not matched to a gene; V was cut back by 6 bases and J by 6 bases. Germline CDR1 reads MNHNY; CDR2 reads SVGAGI (reference sequence). The CDR3 has 14 residues.

V gene TRBV20-1 combines with J gene TRBJ2-7; possible D gene TRBD1, 5 bases. The CDR3 is made up of 15 amino acids. Germline CDR1 is DFQATT and CDR2 is SNEGSKA (reference sequence). Trimming removed 3 bases at V and 5 bases at J, with 20 bases between. The CDR3 sequence: CSASVLRQMKHEQYF. CDR3 coding DNA: TGCAGTGCTAGCGTCCTGAGACAGATGAAGCACGAGCAGTACTTC.

This clonotype was seen only a few times. The V gene is TRBV12-3 or TRBV12-4, the J gene TRBJ2-3, with TRBD1 matching over 7 bases. The CDR3 runs to 16 residues. The V segment lost 1 base and the J segment 0 bases; nucleotides outside the gene matches: 4. CDR3 protein: CASSLGGQASTDTQYF. CDR3 coding DNA: TGTGCCAGCAGTTTAGGCGGACAGGCCAGCACAGATACGCAGTATTTT.

This clonotype was counted many times. The rearrangement uses TRBV28 and TRBJ1-4; the D is unclear. Germline V gene lookup returns CDR1 MDHEN and CDR2 SYDVKM. The V end was cut by 5 bases, the J end by 10 bases, with 14 bases between. This CDR3 has 13 residues. In DNA form, the CDR3 reads TGTGCCAGCAGTCCTGAAAACAACCGAAAACTGTTTTTT. This codes for CASSPENNRKLFF.

In this sample, this clonotype turned up a few times. The chain has TRBV6-1 and TRBJ2-1; tentative D call: TRBD2 (5 bases). Deletions cut 3 bases from V and 8 bases from J, with 14 bases between. This CDR3 contains 14 residues. CDR1 is MNHNS and CDR2 is SASEGT in the germline V gene. This chain's CDR3 is CASSDSEGRDEQFF. Here the CDR3 DNA reads TGTGCCAGCAGTGACTCCGAAGGGCGGGATGAGCAGTTCTTC.

Only a few counts were recorded for this clonotype. V is TRBV5-4 and J is TRBJ2-7; tentatively, D is TRBD1 (5 bases). V lost 0 bases, J lost 5 bases, and 9 bases lay in between. CDR3 length equals 13 residues. Germline CDR1 and CDR2: SGHNT and YYREEE (reference sequence). The CDR3 region is CASSLGTPDEQYF. For the CDR3, the DNA is TGTGCCAGCAGCTTGGGGACACCAGACGAGCAGTACTTC.

The chain is built from TRBV3-1 and TRBJ2-3; 9 bases are a match to TRBD1. The junction had 5 bases not matched to a gene; V was cut back by 1 base and J by 6 bases. There are 15 residues in the CDR3. Germline V gene data show CDR1 as LGHDT and CDR2 as YNNKEL (reference sequence). The CDR3 spells CASSQGLQGADTQYF. The CDR3 DNA is TGTGCCAGCAGCCAAGGACTACAGGGGGCGGATACGCAGTATTTT.

This clonotype occurred a few times. This chain joins TRBV14 and TRBJ2-7, with a possible D match to TRBD1 (5 bases). V was cut by 2 bases and J by 3 bases, with 8 bases left in between. This CDR3 is built from 13 residues. In germline, CDR1 is SGHDN, CDR2 FVKESK. This CDR3 reads CASSQLGVYEQYF. The CDR3 DNA follows: TGTGCCAGCAGCCAATTAGGGGTCTACGAGCAGTACTTC.